The TCR beta chain under discussion was sequenced for a study of cytomegalovirus exposure and HLA in healthy donors. Across the whole study: A prior study identified approximately 120 million unique TCR beta sequences from 200 million or so T cells. Overall study results and limits: Based on reports, TCR beta sequences accurately predicted HLA-A and HLA-B alleles for most subjects.

The primer mix had 60 Vbeta and 13 Jbeta primers. Data came from immunoSEQ multiplex PCR; TCRdb stores just in-frame clones and leaves some out. The table includes 83,000 or so clones, 79% detected once. Germline-derived CDR1 and CDR2 are SQVTM and ANQGSEA. This CDR3 contains 13 residues. J gave up 4 bases and V 5 bases, and 5 bases lay outside the gene matches. Of note for this clone: The antigen is not known. Given the absence of the conserved phenylalanine or tryptophan at the CDR3 end, a read error is likely.

The sequenced material came from PBMCs. The chain is built from TRBV29-1 and TRBJ1-1; 9 bases fit TRBD1. The TCR sequence derives from a woman in her thirties or forties in good health and CMV-seropositive. The CDR3 sequence is CSVSGQGFTEAFV. The CDR3 DNA follows: TGCAGCGTTTCGGGACAGGGATTCACTGAAGCTTTCGTT.